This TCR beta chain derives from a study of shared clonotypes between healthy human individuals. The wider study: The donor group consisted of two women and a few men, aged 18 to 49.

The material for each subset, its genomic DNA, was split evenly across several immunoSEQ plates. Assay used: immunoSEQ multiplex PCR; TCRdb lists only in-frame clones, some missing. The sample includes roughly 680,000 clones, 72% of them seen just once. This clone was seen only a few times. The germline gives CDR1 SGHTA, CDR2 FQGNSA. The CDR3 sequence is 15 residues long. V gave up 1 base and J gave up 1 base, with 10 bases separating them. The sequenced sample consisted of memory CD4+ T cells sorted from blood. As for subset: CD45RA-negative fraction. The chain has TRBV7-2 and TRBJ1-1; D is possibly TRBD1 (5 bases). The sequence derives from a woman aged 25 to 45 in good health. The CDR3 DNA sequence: TGTGCCAGCAGCTTAGTGGCGGGGACGAACACTGAAGCTTTCTTT. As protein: CASSLVAGTNTEAFF. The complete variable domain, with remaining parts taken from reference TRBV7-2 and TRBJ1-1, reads GAGVSQSPSNKVTEKGKDVELRCDPISGHTALYWYRQSLGQGLEFLIYFQGNSAPDKSGLPSDRFSAERTGGSVSTLTIQRTQQEDSAVYLCASSLVAGTNTEAFFGQGTRLTVV.